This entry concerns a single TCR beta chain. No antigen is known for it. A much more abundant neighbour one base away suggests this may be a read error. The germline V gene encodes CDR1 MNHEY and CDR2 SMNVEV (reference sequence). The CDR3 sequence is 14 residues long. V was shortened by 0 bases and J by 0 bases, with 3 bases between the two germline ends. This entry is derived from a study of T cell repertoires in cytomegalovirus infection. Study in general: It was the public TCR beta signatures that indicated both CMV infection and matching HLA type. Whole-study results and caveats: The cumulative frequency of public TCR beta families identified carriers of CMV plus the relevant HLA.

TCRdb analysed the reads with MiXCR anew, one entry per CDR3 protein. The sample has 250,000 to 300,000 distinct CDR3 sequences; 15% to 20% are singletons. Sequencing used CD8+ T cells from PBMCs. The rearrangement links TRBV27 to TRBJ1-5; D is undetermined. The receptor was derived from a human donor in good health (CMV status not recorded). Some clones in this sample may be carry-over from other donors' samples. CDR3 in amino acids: CASSLSVSNQPQHF. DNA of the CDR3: TGTGCCAGCAGTTTATCGGTTAGCAATCAGCCCCAGCATTTT.